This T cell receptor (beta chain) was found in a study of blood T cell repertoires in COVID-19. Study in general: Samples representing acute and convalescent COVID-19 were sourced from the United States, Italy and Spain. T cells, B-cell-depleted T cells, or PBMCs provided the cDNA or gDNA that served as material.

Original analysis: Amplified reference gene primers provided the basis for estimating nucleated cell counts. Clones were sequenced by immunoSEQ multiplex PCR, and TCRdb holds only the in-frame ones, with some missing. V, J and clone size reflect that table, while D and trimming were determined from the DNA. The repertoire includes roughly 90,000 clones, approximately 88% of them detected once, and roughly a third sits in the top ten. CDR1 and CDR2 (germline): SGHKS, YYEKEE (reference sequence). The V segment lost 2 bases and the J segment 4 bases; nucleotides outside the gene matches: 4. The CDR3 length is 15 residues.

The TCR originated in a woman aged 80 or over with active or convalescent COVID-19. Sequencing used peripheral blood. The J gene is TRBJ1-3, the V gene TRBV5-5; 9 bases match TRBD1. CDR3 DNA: TGTGCCAGCAGCTTCCCGGGACAGGGAGGAAACACCATATATTTT. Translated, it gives CASSFPGQGGNTIYF.